This record concerns one T cell receptor (beta chain) sequence. What it binds is not known. The data originate from a study of follicular helper T cells after annual influenza vaccination. Time point of the sample: 2015-2016 season, pre-vaccination. Community-dwelling subjects without influenza vaccination in the prior 6 months were enrolled. The protocol was immunoSEQ multiplex PCR, while the TCRdb copy is restricted to in-frame clones and leaves out a portion. The data show about 240 clones, more than 85% seen once. Whole-study results and caveats: ICOS-CD38- cTfh most often held earlier Day 7 ICOS+CD38+ clones.

Specimen: CXCR5+ CD38+ circulating T follicular helper cells from blood, collected on the day of influenza vaccination. Subset denoted: circulating Tfh, non-naive CD4+CXCR5+PD-1+ (ICOS+CD38+ or ICOS-CD38-). The TCR originated in an adult who received the influenza vaccine.

The CDR3 coding sequence is TGTGCCAGCAGCGTAGCAGCAGGGAGAGCCACCAATCAGCCCCAGCATTTT. It yields the protein CASSVAAGRATNQPQHF. The chain carries TRBV9 and TRBJ1-5, with D tentatively TRBD1 (5 bases). The germline V gene encodes CDR1 SGDLS and CDR2 YYNGEE. Trimming took off 0 bases at V and 3 bases at J, with 16 bases between the two ends. This CDR3 region has 17 residues.